This passage covers 14 T cell receptor beta chains from one sample sequenced in a study of response to subunit inactivated influenza vaccine. TCRdb independently ran MiXCR on the RT-PCR reads; one entry per CDR3 protein. Counted here are 170,000 or so distinct CDR3 sequences, around 10% occurring once; the ten biggest clones make up about 40%. Sequenced material: CD8+ T cells sorted from PBMCs, taken less than 30 months after vaccination. The receptors here all came from a man aged 45 to 75 who received an inactivated influenza vaccine.

The sample holds many counts of this clonotype. The chain couples TRBV3-1 to TRBJ2-3; 11 bases map to TRBD2. V dropped 0 bases and J dropped 3; count of bases not matched to a gene: 5. The germline gives CDR1 LGHDT, CDR2 YNNKEL (reference sequence). The CDR3 contains 17 residues. CDR3 protein: CASSQETSGIRTDTQYF. The CDR3 nucleotides are TGTGCCAGCAGCCAAGAGACTAGCGGGATCCGGACAGATACGCAGTATTTT.

This rearrangement joins TRBV13 to TRBJ2-5, with D perhaps matching TRBD2 (6 bases). V lost 3 bases and J 1 base, leaving 12 bases between the germline ends. The CDR3 runs to 15 residues. Looked up from germline, CDR1 is PRHDT and CDR2 is FYEKMQ (reference sequence). CDR3 amino acids: CASSFRGMIQETQYF. The CDR3 nucleotides are TGTGCCAGCAGCTTCCGGGGGATGATCCAAGAGACCCAGTACTTC.

This clonotype has a count of ten or more. The chain joins TRBV6-2 or TRBV6-3 to TRBJ2-7, with D unclear. The CDR3 covers 12 residues. Germline assignment: CDR1 MNHEY and CDR2 SVGEGT. Trimming took 2 bases from V and 2 from J, leaving 4 bases between them. CDR3 amino acids: CASSYPTYEQYF. The CDR3 DNA reads TGTGCCAGCAGTTACCCGACCTACGAGCAGTACTTC.

This clonotype was counted a few times. J is TRBJ2-4 and V is TRBV11-2, with a possible D match to TRBD1 (5 bases). The CDR3 is 16 residues long. The germline V and J ends were trimmed by 2 bases and 4 bases, with 15 bases remaining between them. Germline loops: CDR1 SGHAT, CDR2 FQNNGV. DNA for the CDR3: TGTGCCAGCAGCTTACCCCTCGGCAGGGCAAAAAACATTCAGTACTTC. This codes for CASSLPLGRAKNIQYF.

In this sample, this clonotype turned up a few times. The chain combines TRBV7-2 with TRBJ2-7, with D hard to call. This CDR3 spans 14 amino acids. Trimming pared 8 bases from V and 2 bases from J, leaving 16 bases between. In germline, CDR1 is SGHTA, CDR2 FQGNSA. CDR3 residues: CASGQWSGPYEQYF. CDR3 DNA sequence: TGTGCCAGCGGCCAGTGGTCCGGGCCCTACGAGCAGTACTTC.

Ten or more counts support this clonotype. This rearrangement joins TRBV28 to TRBJ1-3; no clear D gene. Per the germline V gene, CDR1 is MDHEN and CDR2 is SYDVKM. The V and J ends lost 2 bases and 0 bases respectively, with 11 bases between them. This CDR3 has 16 residues. This CDR3 reads CASSLQARLSGNTIYF. CDR3 sequence (DNA): TGTGCCAGCAGTTTACAGGCTCGACTCTCTGGAAACACCATATATTTT.

The V gene is TRBV12-3 or TRBV12-4, the J gene TRBJ1-2; D not resolved. The ends were cut back, 1 base at V and 5 bases at J, with 11 bases in the middle. CDR3 length: 14 amino acids. In nucleotides, the CDR3 is TGTGCCAGCAGTTTAGGTAGCGGTGATTATGGCTACACCTTC. Its translation: CASSLGSGDYGYTF.

This clonotype appeared a few times. The chain couples TRBV12-3 or TRBV12-4 to TRBJ2-2; 11 bases fit TRBD1. The V gene end was trimmed by 5 bases and the J gene end by 8 bases; junction bases not matched to a gene: 13. This CDR3 is 17 amino acids long. The chain's CDR3 is CASSTPGQGAVRGELFF. CDR3 coding DNA: TGTGCCAGCAGTACCCCCGGACAGGGGGCGGTGAGGGGGGAGCTGTTTTTT.

The sample holds a few counts of this clonotype. The CDR3 DNA is TGCAGTGCTTCTGAAGGACTAGCTTTAGATACGCAGTATTTT. Its protein is CSASEGLALDTQYF. This sequence joins TRBV20-1 and TRBJ2-3; 8 bases are a match to TRBD2. V shed 5 bases and J 5 bases; nucleotides not matched to a gene: 9. In germline, CDR1 is DFQATT, CDR2 SNEGSKA (reference sequence). This CDR3 has 14 amino acids.

This clonotype turned up a few times. The CDR3 region has the DNA TGTGCCAGCTCACCGACGTGGGATCCTGAGAGTTACGAGCAGTACTTC. Translated, it gives CASSPTWDPESYEQYF. V gene TRBV18 combines with J gene TRBJ2-7; D is uncertain. This CDR3 is 16 amino acids long. Per germline, CDR1 KGHSH and CDR2 LQKENI. Between the trimmed V and J ends, which lost 3 bases and 4 bases, there was a span of 19 bases.

This clonotype was seen many times. The CDR3 region has the DNA TGTGCCAGCAGTTCTAAAGGACAGCTTATTAACTACGAGCAGTACTTC. Its translation: CASSSKGQLINYEQYF. The chain couples TRBV27 to TRBJ2-7, with a tentative D call TRBD1 (6 bases). The germline CDR1 and CDR2 sequences are MNHEY and SMNVEV (reference sequence). This CDR3 has 16 amino acids. V was clipped by 4 bases and J by 3 bases, with 19 bases between them.

The genes are TRBV18 and TRBJ2-7; D is perhaps TRBD1 or TRBD2 (5 bases each). Germline loops: CDR1 KGHSH, CDR2 LQKENI. The length of the CDR3 is 15 residues. The V end was cut by 2 bases, the J end by 4 bases, with 15 bases between. As DNA, the CDR3 is TGTGCCAGCTCACCAAGCGGCCCTGGGGGATACGAGCAGTACTTC. Its protein product is CASSPSGPGGYEQYF.

This clonotype was recorded a few times. This sequence joins TRBV29-1 and TRBJ1-2, with 11 bases aligning to TRBD1. V was pared by 4 bases and J by 4 bases, with 8 bases of the junction left unmatched. The germline V gene encodes CDR1 SQVTM and CDR2 ANQGSEA. The CDR3 loop spans 15 amino acids. The CDR3 loop is CSVGPGQGVSYGYTF. CDR3 DNA sequence: TGCAGCGTTGGCCCGGGACAGGGGGTTTCCTATGGCTACACCTTC.

This clonotype appeared a few times. The chain recombines TRBV6-2 or TRBV6-3 with TRBJ2-2; 10 bases match TRBD2. This CDR3 has 16 amino acids. Germline assignment: CDR1 MNHEY and CDR2 SVGEGT. V lost 2 bases, J lost 5 bases, and 5 bases stayed unmatched. CDR3 region: CASSYGLAARTGELFF. The CDR3 DNA is TGTGCCAGCAGTTACGGACTAGCGGCCCGGACCGGGGAGCTGTTTTTT.